This TCR beta chain comes out of a study of blood T cell repertoires in COVID-19. Study-level information: Sources were T cells, B-cell-depleted T cells, or PBMCs; the material itself was cDNA or gDNA.

This clone was recorded only once. Original methodology: Using reference gene primer amplification, nucleated cell counts were estimated. Sequencing was performed with immunoSEQ multiplex PCR; in TCRdb, only in-frame clones are kept and a portion is missing. The DNA gave D and trimming, while V, J and clone size come from that table. The data show 250,000 to 300,000 clones, 70% to 90% seen once. V was clipped by 2 bases and J by 4 bases; unmatched bases: 8. Germline-derived CDR1 and CDR2 are MNHEY and SVGAGI. CDR3 length: 16 amino acids. V gene TRBV6-5 combines with J gene TRBJ2-1, with 7 nucleotides matching TRBD1. Sequencing used peripheral blood. The TCR sequence derives from a man aged 55 to 70 who had recovered from COVID-19. CDR3: CASSYTTGFGYNEQFF. The CDR3 coding sequence is TGTGCCAGCAGTTACACGACAGGGTTCGGGTACAATGAGCAGTTCTTC.